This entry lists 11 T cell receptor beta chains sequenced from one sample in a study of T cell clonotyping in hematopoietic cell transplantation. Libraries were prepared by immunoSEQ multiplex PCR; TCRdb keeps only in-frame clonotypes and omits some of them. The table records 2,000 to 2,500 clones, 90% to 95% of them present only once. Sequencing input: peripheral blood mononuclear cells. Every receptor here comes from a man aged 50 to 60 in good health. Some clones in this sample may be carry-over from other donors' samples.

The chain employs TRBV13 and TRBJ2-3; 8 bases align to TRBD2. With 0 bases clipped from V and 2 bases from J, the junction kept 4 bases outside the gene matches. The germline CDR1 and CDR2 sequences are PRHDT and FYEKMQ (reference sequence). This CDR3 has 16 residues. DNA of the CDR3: TGTGCCAGCAGCTTAGGGGGACTAGTGACCACAGATACGCAGTATTTT. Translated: CASSLGGLVTTDTQYF.

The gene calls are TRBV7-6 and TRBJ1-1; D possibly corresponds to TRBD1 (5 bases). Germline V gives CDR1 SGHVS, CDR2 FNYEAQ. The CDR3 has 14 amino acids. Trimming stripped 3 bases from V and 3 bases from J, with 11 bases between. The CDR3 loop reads CASSLGGDYTEAFF. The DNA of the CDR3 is TGTGCCAGCAGCTTGGGGGGGGACTACACTGAAGCTTTCTTT.

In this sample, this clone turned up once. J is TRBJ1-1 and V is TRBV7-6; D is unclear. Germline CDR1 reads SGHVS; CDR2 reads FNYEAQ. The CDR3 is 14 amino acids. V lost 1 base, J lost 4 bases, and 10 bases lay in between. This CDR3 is CASSLGQAGTEAFF. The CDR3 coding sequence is TGTGCCAGCAGCTTAGGGCAGGCGGGCACTGAAGCTTTCTTT.

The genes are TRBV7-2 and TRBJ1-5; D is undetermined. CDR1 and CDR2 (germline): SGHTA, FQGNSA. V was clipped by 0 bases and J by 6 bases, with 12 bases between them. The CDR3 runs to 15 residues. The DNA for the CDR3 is TGTGCCAGCAGCTTAGCGGGCGGACCTAGTCAGCCCCAGCATTTT. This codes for CASSLAGGPSQPQHF.

CDR3 residues: CASSRDRVNMNTEAFF. The CDR3 nucleotides are TGTGCCAGCAGTCGAGACAGGGTTAATATGAACACTGAAGCTTTCTTT. V usage is TRBV21-1 and J usage is TRBJ1-1; no DNA check was done on the table's D call, TRBD1. TRBV21-1 is labeled a pseudogene. This CDR3 region has 16 residues.

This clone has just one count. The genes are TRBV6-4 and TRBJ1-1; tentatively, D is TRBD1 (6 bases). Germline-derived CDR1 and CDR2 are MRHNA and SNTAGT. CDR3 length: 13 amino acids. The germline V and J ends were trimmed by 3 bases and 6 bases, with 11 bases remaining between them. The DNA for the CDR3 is TGTGCCAGCAGTGAGGAGGGGGGGGCTGAAGCTTTCTTT. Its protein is CASSEEGGAEAFF.

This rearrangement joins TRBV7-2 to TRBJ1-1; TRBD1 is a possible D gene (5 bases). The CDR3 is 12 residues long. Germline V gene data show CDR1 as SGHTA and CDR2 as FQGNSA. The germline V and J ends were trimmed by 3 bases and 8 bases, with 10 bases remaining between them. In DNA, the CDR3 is TGTGCCAGCAGCTTCCCGGGGGAGGAAGCTTTCTTT. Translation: CASSFPGEEAFF.

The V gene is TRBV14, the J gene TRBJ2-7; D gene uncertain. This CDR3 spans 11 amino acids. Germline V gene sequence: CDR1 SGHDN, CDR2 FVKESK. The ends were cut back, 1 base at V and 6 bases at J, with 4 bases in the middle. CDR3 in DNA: TGTGCCAGCAGCCAAGGGGCCGAGCAGTACTTC. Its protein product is CASSQGAEQYF.

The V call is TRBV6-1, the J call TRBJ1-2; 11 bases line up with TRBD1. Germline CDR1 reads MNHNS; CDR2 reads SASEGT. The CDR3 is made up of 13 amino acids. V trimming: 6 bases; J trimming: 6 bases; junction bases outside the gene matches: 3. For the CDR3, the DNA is TGTGCCAGCAGCCGGACAGGGGGCGATGGCTACACCTTC. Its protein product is CASSRTGGDGYTF.

This chain's CDR3 is CASSADVLNRGEQYF. The CDR3 region has the DNA TGTGCCAGCAGTGCGGACGTCCTCAACAGGGGAGAGCAGTACTTC. The V call is TRBV2, the J call TRBJ2-7; the match to TRBD1 covers 7 bases. The J segment lost 7 bases and the V segment lost 4 bases, leaving 13 bases of the junction unmatched. The length of the CDR3 is 15 residues. The germline CDR1 and CDR2 sequences are SNHLY and FYNNEI.

In nucleotides, the CDR3 is TGTGCCAGCAGCTACAGGGACGCGCAGTATTTT. As protein: CASSYRDAQYF. The chain joins TRBV5-6 to TRBJ2-3; TRBD1 might be the D (6 bases). Germline V lookup: CDR1 SGHDT, CDR2 YYEEEE. Trimming stripped 3 bases from V and 10 bases from J, with 9 bases between. The CDR3 covers 11 residues.